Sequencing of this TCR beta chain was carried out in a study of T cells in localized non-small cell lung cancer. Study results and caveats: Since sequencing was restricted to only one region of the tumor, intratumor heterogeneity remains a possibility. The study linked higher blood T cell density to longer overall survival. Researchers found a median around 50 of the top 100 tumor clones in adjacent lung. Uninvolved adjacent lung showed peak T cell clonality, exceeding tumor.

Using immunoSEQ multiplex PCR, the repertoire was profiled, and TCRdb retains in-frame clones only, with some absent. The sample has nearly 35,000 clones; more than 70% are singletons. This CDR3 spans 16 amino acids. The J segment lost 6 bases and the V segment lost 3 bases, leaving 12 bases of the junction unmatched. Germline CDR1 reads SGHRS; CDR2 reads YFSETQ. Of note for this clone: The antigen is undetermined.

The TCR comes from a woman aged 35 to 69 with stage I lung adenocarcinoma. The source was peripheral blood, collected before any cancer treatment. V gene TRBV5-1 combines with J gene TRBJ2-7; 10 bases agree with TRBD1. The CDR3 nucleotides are TGCGCCAGCAGCTCGGAGGCCCCGGGACAGGGGTTCGAGCAGTACTTC. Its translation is CASSSEAPGQGFEQYF. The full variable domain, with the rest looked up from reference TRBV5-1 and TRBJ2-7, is KAGVTQTPRYLIKTRGQQVTLSCSPISGHRSVSWYQQTPGQGLQFLFEYFSETQRNKGNFPGRFSGRQFSNSRSEMNVSTLELGDSALYLCASSSEAPGQGFEQYFGPGTRLTVT.